The rows below give T cell receptor beta chains drawn from one sample of a study of blood T cell repertoires in COVID-19. The protocol was immunoSEQ multiplex PCR, while the TCRdb copy is restricted to in-frame clones and leaves out a portion. Found here are about 220,000 clones, roughly four fifths of them singletons; the top ten hold approximately 4.5%. Input material: peripheral blood. The receptors stem from a woman in her 70s with acute or convalescent COVID-19. Each CDR3 is given with its conserved first and last residue. D genes are given only for firm matches. The size of a clone is reported for some rows only, either as once, few or many, or as a class for expanded clones.

clone_size: -; v_call: TRBV7-2; d_call: -; j_call: TRBJ2-2; cdr3_nt: TGTGCCAGCAGCCCAAACCGCTGGAGTACCGGGGAGCTGTTTTTT; cdr3_aa: CASSPNRWSTGELFF
clone_size: once; v_call: TRBV6-5; d_call: -; j_call: TRBJ1-4; cdr3_nt: TGTGCCAGCCGAGAACAGGCAACTAATGAAAAACTGTTTTTT; cdr3_aa: CASREQATNEKLFF
clone_size: -; v_call: TRBV10-3; d_call: TRBD1; j_call: TRBJ1-1; cdr3_nt: TGTGCCACAGGGACAGAATCTGAAGCTTTCTTT; cdr3_aa: CATGTESEAFF
clone_size: -; v_call: TRBV28; d_call: -; j_call: TRBJ1-5; cdr3_nt: TGTGCCAGCAGGAACTTAGCTCAGCCCCAGCATTTT; cdr3_aa: CASRNLAQPQHF
clone_size: once; v_call: TRBV18; d_call: -; j_call: TRBJ2-3; cdr3_nt: TGTGCCAGCTCAGTGGTGGGCTCTAGCACAGATACGCAGTATTTT; cdr3_aa: CASSVVGSSTDTQYF
clone_size: -; v_call: TRBV4-3; d_call: -; j_call: TRBJ2-6; cdr3_nt: TGCGCCAGCAGCCAAGGTGTCAGCTCTGGGGCCAACGTCCTGACTTTC; cdr3_aa: CASSQGVSSGANVLTF
clone_size: few; v_call: TRBV9; d_call: -; j_call: TRBJ2-2; cdr3_nt: TGTGCCAGCAGCGTAGGGGGCAGTACGAACACCGGGGAGCTGTTTTTT; cdr3_aa: CASSVGGSTNTGELFF
clone_size: -; v_call: TRBV18; d_call: -; j_call: TRBJ1-2; cdr3_nt: TGTGCCAGCCGCCGGGACACGGAACGGGGCTACACCTTC; cdr3_aa: CASRRDTERGYTF
clone_size: few; v_call: TRBV25-1; d_call: -; j_call: TRBJ2-7; cdr3_nt: TGTGCCAGCAGTGGAGGGGGCGAGCAGTACTTC; cdr3_aa: CASSGGGEQYF
clone_size: -; v_call: TRBV27; d_call: -; j_call: TRBJ1-5; cdr3_nt: TGTGCCAGCAGTCGGACTCCGGACAGCAATCAGCCCCAGCATTTT; cdr3_aa: CASSRTPDSNQPQHF
clone_size: -; v_call: TRBV6-6; d_call: -; j_call: TRBJ1-2; cdr3_nt: TGTGCCAGCAGTCCGGACTATGGCTACACCTTC; cdr3_aa: CASSPDYGYTF
clone_size: -; v_call: TRBV11-2; d_call: -; j_call: TRBJ1-2; cdr3_nt: TGTGCCAGCAGGCCCCAGCGGGGGCTTGCCTATGGCTACACCTTC; cdr3_aa: CASRPQRGLAYGYTF
clone_size: -; v_call: TRBV6-5; d_call: TRBD1; j_call: TRBJ2-7; cdr3_nt: TGTGCCAGCAGTTCCCCGGGACAGGGGTACTACGAGCAGTACTTC; cdr3_aa: CASSSPGQGYYEQYF
clone_size: -; v_call: TRBV6-6; d_call: -; j_call: TRBJ1-5; cdr3_nt: TGTGCCAGCAGTCAGGGAGACCGCAATCAGCCCCAGCATTTT; cdr3_aa: CASSQGDRNQPQHF
clone_size: -; v_call: TRBV6-2/TRBV6-3; d_call: TRBD2; j_call: TRBJ2-5; cdr3_nt: TGTGCCAGCAGTTACCCCGGGACTAGCGGGACCTACCAAGAGACCCAGTACTTC; cdr3_aa: CASSYPGTSGTYQETQYF
clone_size: -; v_call: TRBV7-2; d_call: TRBD1; j_call: TRBJ1-6; cdr3_nt: TGTGCCAGCAGCTTAGCCCTGACAGGGACTAATTCACCCCTCCACTTT; cdr3_aa: CASSLALTGTNSPLHF
clone_size: -; v_call: TRBV4-1; d_call: TRBD2; j_call: TRBJ2-3; cdr3_nt: TGCGCCAGCAGCCTTGGACTAGCGGGGGGGCCTAGCACAGATACGCAGTATTTT; cdr3_aa: CASSLGLAGGPSTDTQYF
clone_size: -; v_call: TRBV5-4; d_call: TRBD1; j_call: TRBJ1-1; cdr3_nt: TGTGCCAGCAGCCGTAAACAGGGGGCCGCTGAAGCTTTCTTT; cdr3_aa: CASSRKQGAAEAFF
clone_size: few; v_call: TRBV3-1/TRBV3-2; d_call: -; j_call: TRBJ1-2; cdr3_nt: TGTGCCAGCAGCCTCGGTGAGGTGGGTGGCTACACCTTC; cdr3_aa: CASSLGEVGGYTF
clone_size: -; v_call: TRBV27; d_call: TRBD1; j_call: TRBJ1-1; cdr3_nt: TGTGCCAGCAGTTTCGGGACAGGGGGACGGGGCACTGAAGCTTTCTTT; cdr3_aa: CASSFGTGGRGTEAFF
clone_size: -; v_call: TRBV29-1; d_call: -; j_call: TRBJ1-2; cdr3_nt: TGCAGCGTTGGCGAGGGAGGGGACTATGGCTACACCTTC; cdr3_aa: CSVGEGGDYGYTF
clone_size: -; v_call: TRBV3-1/TRBV3-2; d_call: -; j_call: TRBJ2-3; cdr3_nt: TGTGCCAGCAGCCAAGATCGCACAGACACAGATACGCAGTATTTT; cdr3_aa: CASSQDRTDTDTQYF
clone_size: -; v_call: TRBV28; d_call: -; j_call: TRBJ1-6; cdr3_nt: TGTGCCAGCAGTTTAGTAGTCGCACCCCTCCACTTT; cdr3_aa: CASSLVVAPLHF
clone_size: -; v_call: TRBV7-9; d_call: -; j_call: TRBJ2-2; cdr3_nt: TGTGCCAGCAGGTCCGGGTCGCGAAGCACCGGGGAGCTGTTTTTT; cdr3_aa: CASRSGSRSTGELFF
clone_size: once; v_call: TRBV28; d_call: TRBD1; j_call: TRBJ2-7; cdr3_nt: TGTGCCAGCAGTTCCGGGACAGCCATCTCCTACGAGCAGTACTTC; cdr3_aa: CASSSGTAISYEQYF
clone_size: -; v_call: TRBV4-1; d_call: -; j_call: TRBJ2-7; cdr3_nt: TGCGCCAGCAGCCAAGATTCGGCAGGGCGCTACGAGCAGTACTTC; cdr3_aa: CASSQDSAGRYEQYF
clone_size: -; v_call: TRBV18; d_call: TRBD1; j_call: TRBJ1-3; cdr3_nt: TGTGCCAGCTCACCCCGACAGGGTTCTGGAAACACCATATATTTT; cdr3_aa: CASSPRQGSGNTIYF
clone_size: -; v_call: TRBV28; d_call: TRBD1; j_call: TRBJ2-7; cdr3_nt: TGTGCCAGCAGCCATCAAGACAGGGTGTGGTACGAGCAGTACTTC; cdr3_aa: CASSHQDRVWYEQYF
clone_size: -; v_call: TRBV18; d_call: -; j_call: TRBJ1-1; cdr3_nt: TGTGCCAGCTCACCACCAGCAGGTTGGGAAGCTTTCTTT; cdr3_aa: CASSPPAGWEAFF
clone_size: once; v_call: TRBV24-1; d_call: -; j_call: TRBJ2-2; cdr3_nt: TGTGCCACCAGTGCTACCGCGAACACCGGGGAGCTGTTTTTT; cdr3_aa: CATSATANTGELFF
clone_size: -; v_call: TRBV5-1; d_call: -; j_call: TRBJ2-1; cdr3_nt: TGCGCCAGCAGCTTCCCTCACAATGAGCAGTTCTTC; cdr3_aa: CASSFPHNEQFF
clone_size: -; v_call: TRBV7-2; d_call: TRBD1; j_call: TRBJ1-2; cdr3_nt: TGTGCCAGCAGCCTAGAAACAGACAGGGGGACGAATGGCTACACCTTC; cdr3_aa: CASSLETDRGTNGYTF
clone_size: -; v_call: TRBV15; d_call: -; j_call: TRBJ2-1; cdr3_nt: TGTGCCACCAGCAGAGGAGGCATAAGCTCCTACAATGAGCAGTTCTTC; cdr3_aa: CATSRGGISSYNEQFF
clone_size: -; v_call: TRBV20-1; d_call: -; j_call: TRBJ1-2; cdr3_nt: TGCAGTGCTAGTTCCCCAGGGAACTATGGCTACACCTTC; cdr3_aa: CSASSPGNYGYTF
clone_size: -; v_call: TRBV6-6; d_call: -; j_call: TRBJ2-3; cdr3_nt: TGTGCCAGCACCGCACCTACCCGCACAGATACGCAGTATTTT; cdr3_aa: CASTAPTRTDTQYF
clone_size: -; v_call: TRBV10-2; d_call: -; j_call: TRBJ1-6; cdr3_nt: TGCGCCAGCAGTGAACAGAGCTCCTATAATTCACCCCTCCACTTT; cdr3_aa: CASSEQSSYNSPLHF
clone_size: -; v_call: TRBV7-2; d_call: TRBD1; j_call: TRBJ1-3; cdr3_nt: TGTGCCAGCAGCCTCGACAGGGTGGATGGAAACACCATATATTTT; cdr3_aa: CASSLDRVDGNTIYF
clone_size: few; v_call: TRBV18; d_call: -; j_call: TRBJ2-7; cdr3_nt: TGTGCCAGCTCGGGGGGACTGGGCGAGCAGTACTTC; cdr3_aa: CASSGGLGEQYF
clone_size: -; v_call: TRBV7-2; d_call: TRBD1; j_call: TRBJ1-6; cdr3_nt: TGTGCCAGCAGCTGGAACAGGGGTAATTCACCCCTCCACTTT; cdr3_aa: CASSWNRGNSPLHF
clone_size: once; v_call: TRBV10-1; d_call: -; j_call: TRBJ1-1; cdr3_nt: TGCGCCAGCAGTGAGTTACAGGGGAACACTGAAGCTTTCTTT; cdr3_aa: CASSELQGNTEAFF
clone_size: -; v_call: TRBV2; d_call: -; j_call: TRBJ2-5; cdr3_nt: TGTGCCAGCAGTGTAAATGAGGAGACCCAGTACTTC; cdr3_aa: CASSVNEETQYF
clone_size: -; v_call: TRBV7-5; d_call: -; j_call: TRBJ1-5; cdr3_nt: TGTGCCAGAAGCTTAGCCCTAAATCAGCCCCAGCATTTT; cdr3_aa: CARSLALNQPQHF
clone_size: -; v_call: TRBV6-5; d_call: -; j_call: TRBJ1-4; cdr3_nt: TGTGCCACCAAAACAGGAGCAACTAATGAAAAACTGTTTTTT; cdr3_aa: CATKTGATNEKLFF
clone_size: -; v_call: TRBV2; d_call: -; j_call: TRBJ1-5; cdr3_nt: TGTGCCAGCAGTGCGGGAGTGGGCACCAATCAGCCCCAGCATTTT; cdr3_aa: CASSAGVGTNQPQHF
clone_size: -; v_call: TRBV10-2; d_call: -; j_call: TRBJ1-5; cdr3_nt: TGCGCCAGCAGTGAGAATCGAGGGGGAAAAAATCAGCCCCAGCATTTT; cdr3_aa: CASSENRGGKNQPQHF
clone_size: -; v_call: TRBV15; d_call: -; j_call: TRBJ2-2; cdr3_nt: TGTGCCACCAGCATATTCCAGGGGACACTAAACACCGGGGAGCTGTTTTTT; cdr3_aa: CATSIFQGTLNTGELFF
clone_size: once; v_call: TRBV9; d_call: -; j_call: TRBJ2-7; cdr3_nt: TGTGCCAGCAGCGTAGCCAGGGCTGGCGAGCAGTACTTC; cdr3_aa: CASSVARAGEQYF
clone_size: -; v_call: TRBV10-2; d_call: -; j_call: TRBJ1-1; cdr3_nt: TGCGCCAGCAGTCTAAGGGGCGTCGCTGAAGCTTTCTTT; cdr3_aa: CASSLRGVAEAFF
clone_size: -; v_call: TRBV11-3; d_call: TRBD1; j_call: TRBJ2-7; cdr3_nt: TGTGCCAGCAGCTTAGCGACGACAGGGTTGGCCGAGCAGTACTTC; cdr3_aa: CASSLATTGLAEQYF
clone_size: -; v_call: TRBV5-1; d_call: TRBD2; j_call: TRBJ2-5; cdr3_nt: TGCGCCAGCAGCTTGGTCCTAGCGGGCCAAGAGACCCAGTACTTC; cdr3_aa: CASSLVLAGQETQYF
clone_size: -; v_call: TRBV5-1; d_call: TRBD1; j_call: TRBJ2-7; cdr3_nt: TGCGCCAGCAGCGCAGGGACAGGGGGCGCCGAGCAGTACTTC; cdr3_aa: CASSAGTGGAEQYF
clone_size: -; v_call: TRBV6-5; d_call: TRBD1; j_call: TRBJ1-6; cdr3_nt: TGTGCCAGCAGGACAGGGGGTTTTTCACCCCTCCACTTT; cdr3_aa: CASRTGGFSPLHF
clone_size: -; v_call: TRBV27; d_call: -; j_call: TRBJ1-5; cdr3_nt: TGTGCCAGCAGCCCCGCGGGGTGGAATCAGCCCCAGCATTTT; cdr3_aa: CASSPAGWNQPQHF